The T cell receptor (beta chain) described here comes from a study of Ad26.COV2.S vaccination and SARS-CoV-2 variants. Study context: It was the COV1001 Ad26.COV2.S trial arm that included the donor. Study-level points and caveats: Placebo and vaccine recipients had non-spike TCR breadth that was similar.

The treatment was: over 15 received Ad26.COV2.S at low or high dose, single or two shots; several received placebo; per-sample allocation not given. The samples were gathered on day 63 after the first injection of vaccine or placebo. What was given as vaccine was an Ad26 vector encoding Wuhan-strain SARS-CoV-2 spike. The table came from immunoSEQ multiplex PCR; TCRdb's copy has only in-frame clones and leaves some out. Here the sample spans around 300,000 clones, approximately 90% being singletons. Trimming cost V 6 bases and J 5 bases, with 10 bases left between them. The germline V gene encodes CDR1 KGHSH and CDR2 LQKENI. The CDR3 is 13 amino acids. Notes on this clone: Its antigen remains unidentified.

The source of this sequence is a person aged 18 to 65 who received the Ad26.COV2.S COVID-19 vaccine or a placebo. The chain carries TRBV18 and TRBJ2-2; the D gene is possibly TRBD1 (5 bases). This material consisted of peripheral blood, taken in a trial of Ad26.COV2.S vaccine versus placebo. Here the CDR3 DNA reads TGTGCCAGCTCGCTCCAGGGTACCGGGGAGCTGTTTTTT. It encodes CASSLQGTGELFF.